These 27 T cell receptor beta chains were all obtained from the same sample, sequenced in a study of shared clonotypes between healthy human individuals. This table comes from immunoSEQ multiplex PCR, and its TCRdb copy is limited to in-frame clones, with some not included. The repertoire includes over a million clones, roughly 97% of them detected once, and approximately 1.2% sits in the top ten. The sequenced sample consisted of naive CD4+ T cells sorted from blood. The subset: CD45RA+ positively selected. The receptors were sampled from a man aged 30 to 45 in good health.

This chain joins TRBV15 and TRBJ2-5; possible D gene TRBD2, 6 bases. Trimming pared 0 bases from V and 5 bases from J, leaving 13 bases between. The germline CDR1 and CDR2 sequences are LNHNV and YYDKDF (reference sequence). The CDR3 contains 15 residues. In DNA form, the CDR3 reads TGTGCCACCAGCAGAGATCTGGCGGGAAGTGAGACCCAGTACTTC. Its translation is CATSRDLAGSETQYF.

The chain is built from TRBV6-5 and TRBJ2-5; 11 positions agree with TRBD1. There are 14 residues in the CDR3. V lost 5 bases, J lost 5 bases, and 4 bases stayed unmatched. Germline V gene lookup returns CDR1 MNHEY and CDR2 SVGAGI. CDR3 coding DNA: TGTGCCAGCAGTAGGACAGGGGGCGGTGAGACCCAGTACTTC. Its protein product is CASSRTGGGETQYF.

This clone was detected only once. The chain combines TRBV11-2 with TRBJ2-3; D may be TRBD2 (6 bases). V lost 5 bases and J lost 5, with 17 bases in between. Germline CDR1 and CDR2: SGHAT and FQNNGV. The CDR3 has 15 residues. CDR3 loop: CASSPHRDSRDTQYF. In DNA, the CDR3 is TGTGCCAGCAGCCCTCACCGGGACTCAAGAGATACGCAGTATTTT.

A word on this clone: This sample also contains other DNA sequences that code for the same CDR3. The genes are TRBV5-1 and TRBJ2-5; D remains ambiguous. The CDR3 has 12 residues. V lost 1 base, J lost 5 bases, and 6 bases lay in between. From germline, CDR1 is SGHRS and CDR2 YFSETQ. The CDR3 bases are TGCGCCAGCAGCTTGCGATGGGAGACCCAGTACTTC. It codes for CASSLRWETQYF.

The chain links TRBV2 to TRBJ2-1; D is uncertain. Between the trimmed V and J ends, which lost 6 bases and 3 bases, there was a span of 9 bases. This CDR3 comprises 13 residues. Per the germline V gene, CDR1 is SNHLY and CDR2 is FYNNEI. The CDR3 loop is CASSGQVYNEQFF. CDR3 coding DNA: TGTGCCAGCAGCGGCCAGGTCTACAATGAGCAGTTCTTC.

V is TRBV14 and J is TRBJ2-5; no firm D call. CDR1 is SGHDN and CDR2 is FVKESK in the germline V gene. V dropped 1 base and J dropped 5 bases, with 5 bases sitting between them. The CDR3 extends over 12 amino acids. CDR3 loop: CASSQVWETQYF. DNA of the CDR3: TGTGCCAGCAGCCAAGTATGGGAGACCCAGTACTTC.

This chain links TRBV27 with TRBJ2-1; 8 bases fit TRBD2. Germline values: CDR1 MNHEY, CDR2 SMNVEV (reference sequence). V shed 6 bases and J 0 bases; nucleotides not matched to a gene: 4. This CDR3 has 15 residues. Here the CDR3 reads CASRRAGGSYNEQFF. DNA of the CDR3: TGTGCCAGCAGGAGGGCGGGAGGCTCCTACAATGAGCAGTTCTTC.

The rearrangement links TRBV2 to TRBJ2-3; D gene unclear. CDR3 size: 15 residues. Trimming stripped 4 bases from V and 4 bases from J, with 15 bases between. Germline-derived CDR1 and CDR2 are SNHLY and FYNNEI. CDR3 in DNA: TGTGCCAGCAGTGTAACACAAAGCCCGGCAGATACGCAGTATTTT. Translation: CASSVTQSPADTQYF.

V usage is TRBV10-3 and J usage is TRBJ2-7; D may be TRBD1 (5 bases). Germline assignment: CDR1 ENHRY and CDR2 SYGVKD. The V end lost 3 bases, the J end lost 3 bases, and 15 bases lay between the germline ends. The CDR3 is made up of 15 amino acids. CDR3 loop: CAISDPPLGDYEQYF. The CDR3 DNA follows: TGTGCCATCAGTGATCCCCCGCTAGGGGACTACGAGCAGTACTTC.

V gene TRBV2 combines with J gene TRBJ2-1; 7 bases agree with TRBD1. V lost 6 bases, J lost 7 bases, and 6 bases stayed unmatched. The CDR3 is 13 amino acids. Germline V CDR1 and CDR2: SNHLY, FYNNEI. CDR3 amino acids: CASRNRGFNEQFF. Written as DNA, the CDR3 is TGTGCCAGCAGGAACAGGGGTTTTAATGAGCAGTTCTTC.

The rearrangement links TRBV4-1 to TRBJ1-4; D not resolved. CDR1 and CDR2 (germline): MGHRA, YSYEKL. This CDR3 spans 16 amino acids. Trimming pared 3 bases from V and 0 bases from J, leaving 11 bases between. The DNA of the CDR3 is TGCGCCAGCAGCCATAACCCGGCGTCAACTAATGAAAAACTGTTTTTT. Translated: CASSHNPASTNEKLFF.

V is TRBV7-2 and J is TRBJ2-4; 7 nucleotides align to TRBD1. Germline V CDR1 and CDR2: SGHTA, FQGNSA. V shed 5 bases and J 6 bases; nucleotides not matched to a gene: 10. There are 15 residues in the CDR3. The CDR3 here is CASSNRDSSGNIQYF. CDR3 nucleotide sequence: TGTGCCAGCAGCAATAGGGACAGCTCGGGAAACATTCAGTACTTC.

The J gene is TRBJ2-1, the V gene TRBV11-2; 7 bases fit TRBD2. CDR3 length equals 13 residues. Losses at the gene ends were 6 bases for V and 8 bases for J; bases not matched to a gene: 7. CDR1 and CDR2 (germline): SGHAT, FQNNGV. CDR3 amino acids: CASSTQAGDEQFF. Here the CDR3 DNA reads TGTGCCAGCAGTACCCAGGCGGGGGATGAGCAGTTCTTC.

The chain combines TRBV5-5 with TRBJ2-1; TRBD2 aligns across 10 bases. Germline loops: CDR1 SGHKS, CDR2 YYEKEE (reference sequence). The CDR3 extends over 16 amino acids. The junction had 4 bases not matched to a gene; V was cut back by 0 bases and J by 4 bases. As DNA, the CDR3 is TGTGCCAGCAGCTTGGCTACTAGCGGGGCATACAATGAGCAGTTCTTC. Amino acid sequence: CASSLATSGAYNEQFF. Filled out from reference TRBV5-5 and TRBJ2-1, the complete variable domain reads DAGVTQSPTHLIKTRGQQVTLRCSPISGHKSVSWYQQVLGQGPQFIFQYYEKEERGRGNFPDRFSARQFPNYSSELNVNALLLGDSALYLCASSLATSGAYNEQFFGPGTRLTVL.

The chain has TRBV18 and TRBJ2-7; D is unclear. Looked up from germline, CDR1 is KGHSH and CDR2 is LQKENI. V dropped 6 bases and J dropped 3 bases, with 12 bases sitting between them. The CDR3 has 13 amino acids. In nucleotides, the CDR3 is TGTGCCAGCTCGCCGAAGGGATACTACGAGCAGTACTTC. Residues: CASSPKGYYEQYF.

The rearrangement joins TRBV18 to TRBJ2-7; a possible D gene is TRBD2 (5 bases). Germline lookup yields CDR1 KGHSH and CDR2 LQKENI. Deletions cut 0 bases from V and 5 bases from J, with 14 bases between. CDR3 length: 15 amino acids. CDR3 nucleotide sequence: TGTGCCAGCTCACCACCGAGCGGAGAGGTCCACGAGCAGTACTTC. It specifies CASSPPSGEVHEQYF.

V gene TRBV28 combines with J gene TRBJ2-4; D gene uncertain. This CDR3 comprises 15 residues. Germline CDR1 reads MDHEN; CDR2 reads SYDVKM. V was clipped by 4 bases and J by 3 bases, with 13 bases between them. This CDR3 reads CASSSGWLNKNIQYF. For the CDR3, the DNA is TGTGCCAGCAGTTCCGGCTGGTTGAACAAAAACATTCAGTACTTC.

The rearrangement joins TRBV27 to TRBJ2-7, with TRBD2 matching 7 bases. V trimming: 8 bases; J trimming: 0 bases; junction bases outside the gene matches: 4. The CDR3 has 13 residues. Germline V gene data show CDR1 as MNHEY and CDR2 as SMNVEV (reference sequence). CDR3 in DNA: TGTGCCAGCGGGACTACTCCCTCCTACGAGCAGTACTTC. This sequence encodes CASGTTPSYEQYF.

The genes are TRBV6-1 and TRBJ2-2; 11 nucleotides line up with TRBD2. The CDR3 loop spans 15 amino acids. CDR1 is MNHNS, CDR2 SASEGT, per germline. J gave up 14 bases and V 3 bases, and 11 bases lay outside the gene matches. Written as DNA, the CDR3 is TGTGCCAGCAGTGACTTGCGGCTAGCGGGGGGTCCACTGTTTTTT. Protein: CASSDLRLAGGPLFF.

Regarding this clone: Other DNA sequences in this sample translate to the same CDR3. The chain has TRBV6-6 and TRBJ2-5, with 13 nucleotides matching TRBD2. Germline V lookup: CDR1 MNHNY, CDR2 SVGAGI (reference sequence). The CDR3 has 15 amino acids. V lost 2 bases and J lost 5; bases outside the gene matches: 2. CDR3 protein: CASSYPGLAGETQYF. The CDR3 nucleotides read TGTGCCAGCAGTTACCCGGGACTAGCGGGGGAGACCCAGTACTTC.

The chain joins TRBV30 to TRBJ2-3; possible D gene TRBD2, 7 bases. V was shortened by 5 bases and J by 3 bases, with 15 bases between the two germline ends. This CDR3 region has 14 residues. Looked up from germline, CDR1 is GTSNPN and CDR2 is SVGIG (reference sequence). The CDR3 is CAWEGGKLTDTQYF. The CDR3 coding sequence is TGTGCCTGGGAGGGGGGGAAGTTGACAGATACGCAGTATTTT.

This clone was seen just once. This sequence joins TRBV29-1 and TRBJ2-5; D call uncertain. Germline assignment: CDR1 SQVTM and CDR2 ANQGSEA. The germline V and J ends were trimmed by 8 bases and 5 bases, with 15 bases remaining between them. The CDR3 runs 12 residues. The CDR3 region is CSRGGPGETQYF. CDR3 nucleotides: TGCAGCCGCGGCGGCCCCGGGGAGACCCAGTACTTC. Using reference TRBV29-1 and TRBJ2-5 for the parts outside the CDR3, the full variable domain is SAVISQKPSRDICQRGTSLTIQCQVDSQVTMMFWYRQQPGQSLTLIATANQGSEATYESGFVIDKFPISRPNLTFSTLTVSNMSPEDSSIYLCSRGGPGETQYFGPGTRLLVL.

This clone was picked up one time. The genes are TRBV19 and TRBJ2-7; TRBD1 is a possible D gene (6 bases). The CDR3 has 15 residues. In germline, CDR1 is LNHDA, CDR2 SQIVND (reference sequence). Between the trimmed V and J ends, which lost 3 bases and 5 bases, there was a span of 17 bases. CDR3: CASSIATGITHEQYF. Written as DNA, the CDR3 is TGTGCCAGTAGTATCGCAACAGGGATTACCCACGAGCAGTACTTC.

V is TRBV5-6 and J is TRBJ2-1; 8 bases map to TRBD2. The CDR3 length is 16 residues. Germline CDR1 is SGHDT and CDR2 is YYEEEE. V shed 4 bases, J shed 2 bases, and the junction held 8 bases outside the gene matches. CDR3 amino acids: CASSPKAGETYNEQFF. The CDR3 DNA sequence: TGTGCCAGCAGCCCCAAAGCGGGAGAGACCTACAATGAGCAGTTCTTC.

The genes are TRBV4-3 and TRBJ1-1; a weak D match, TRBD1 (5 bases). V lost 4 bases, J lost 11 bases, and 23 bases lay in between. CDR3 length: 15 amino acids. The germline V gene encodes CDR1 LGHNA and CDR2 YSLEER. The CDR3 sequence: CASSLLTGPKGEAFF. As DNA, the CDR3 is TGCGCCAGCAGCCTTCTTACCGGACCGAAAGGGGAGGCTTTCTTT.

The V gene is TRBV5-1, the J gene TRBJ2-7; TRBD2 is a possible D gene (5 bases). This CDR3 contains 14 residues. In germline, CDR1 is SGHRS, CDR2 YFSETQ. V lost 0 bases to trimming and J lost 5 bases, with 12 bases between them. CDR3 in amino acids: CASSLGAGNDEQYF. CDR3 DNA sequence: TGCGCCAGCAGCTTGGGGGCCGGGAACGACGAGCAGTACTTC.

The sample holds one count of this clone. The chain has TRBV6-6 and TRBJ1-4; the D is unclear. Trimming took 3 bases from V and 7 from J, leaving 9 bases between them. Germline V gene lookup returns CDR1 MNHNY and CDR2 SVGAGI (reference sequence). The CDR3 loop spans 13 amino acids. The CDR3 here is CASSYSFGEKLFF. In DNA, the CDR3 is TGTGCCAGCAGTTATTCTTTTGGTGAAAAACTGTTTTTT.